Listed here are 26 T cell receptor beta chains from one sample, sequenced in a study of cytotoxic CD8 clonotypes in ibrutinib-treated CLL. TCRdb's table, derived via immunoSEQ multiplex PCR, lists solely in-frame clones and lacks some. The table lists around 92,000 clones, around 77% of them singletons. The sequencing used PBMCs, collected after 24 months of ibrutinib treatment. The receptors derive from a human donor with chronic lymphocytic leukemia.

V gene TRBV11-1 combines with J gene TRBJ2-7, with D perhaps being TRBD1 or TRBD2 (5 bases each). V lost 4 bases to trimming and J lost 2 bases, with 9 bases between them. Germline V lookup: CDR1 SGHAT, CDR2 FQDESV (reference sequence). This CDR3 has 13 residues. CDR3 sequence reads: CASSWDRTYEQYF. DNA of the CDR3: TGTGCCAGCAGCTGGGACCGCACCTACGAGCAGTACTTC.

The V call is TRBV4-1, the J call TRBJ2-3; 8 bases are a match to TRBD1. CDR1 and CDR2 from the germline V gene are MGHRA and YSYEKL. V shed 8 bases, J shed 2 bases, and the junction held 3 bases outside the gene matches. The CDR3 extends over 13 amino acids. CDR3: CASGTGSTDTQYF. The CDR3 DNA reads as TGCGCCAGCGGGACAGGATCCACAGATACGCAGTATTTT.

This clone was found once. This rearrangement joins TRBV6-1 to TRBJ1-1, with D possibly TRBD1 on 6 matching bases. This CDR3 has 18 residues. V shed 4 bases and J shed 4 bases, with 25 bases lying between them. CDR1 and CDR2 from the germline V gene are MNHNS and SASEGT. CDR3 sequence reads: CASSGRGARVFRGTEAFF. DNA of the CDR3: TGTGCCAGCAGTGGTCGCGGGGCAAGGGTGTTCAGGGGCACTGAAGCTTTCTTT.

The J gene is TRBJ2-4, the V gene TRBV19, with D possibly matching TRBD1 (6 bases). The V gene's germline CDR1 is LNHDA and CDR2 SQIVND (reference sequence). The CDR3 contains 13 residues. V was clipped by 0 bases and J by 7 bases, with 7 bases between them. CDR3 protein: CASSIDQGNIQYF. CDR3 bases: TGTGCCAGTAGTATAGATCAGGGGAACATTCAGTACTTC.

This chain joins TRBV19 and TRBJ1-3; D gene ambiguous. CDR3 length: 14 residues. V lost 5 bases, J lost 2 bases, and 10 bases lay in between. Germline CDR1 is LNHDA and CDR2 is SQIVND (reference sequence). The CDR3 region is CASSDGPAGNTIYF. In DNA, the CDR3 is TGTGCCAGTAGTGACGGACCGGCTGGAAACACCATATATTTT.

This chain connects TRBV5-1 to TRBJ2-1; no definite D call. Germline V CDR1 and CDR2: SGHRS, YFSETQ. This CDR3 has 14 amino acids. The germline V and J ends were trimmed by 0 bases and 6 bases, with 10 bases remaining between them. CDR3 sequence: CASSLGPPSNEQFF. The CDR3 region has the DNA TGCGCCAGCAGCTTGGGCCCACCATCCAATGAGCAGTTCTTC.

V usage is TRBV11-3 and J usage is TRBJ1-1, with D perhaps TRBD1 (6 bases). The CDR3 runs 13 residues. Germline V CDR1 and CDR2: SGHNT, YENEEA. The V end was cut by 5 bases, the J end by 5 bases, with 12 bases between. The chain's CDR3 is CASSPQGRTEAFF. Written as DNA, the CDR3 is TGTGCCAGCAGCCCACAGGGACGGACTGAAGCTTTCTTT.

The CDR3 sequence: CASSVRGLVNTEAFF. The CDR3 nucleotides read TGTGCCAGCAGCGTAAGGGGACTGGTGAACACTGAAGCTTTCTTT. This chain connects TRBV7-9 to TRBJ1-1, with a possible D match to TRBD1 (5 bases). The CDR3 totals 15 residues. The germline V gene has CDR1 SEHNR and CDR2 FQNEAQ (reference sequence). V was clipped by 5 bases and J by 0 bases, with 13 bases between them.

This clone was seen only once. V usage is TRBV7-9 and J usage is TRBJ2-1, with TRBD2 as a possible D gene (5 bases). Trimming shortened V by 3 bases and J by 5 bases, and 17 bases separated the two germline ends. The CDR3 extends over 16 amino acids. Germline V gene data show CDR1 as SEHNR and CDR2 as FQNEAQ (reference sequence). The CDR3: CASSLYLGETHNEQFF. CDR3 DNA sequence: TGTGCCAGCAGCTTGTATCTTGGGGAGACACACAATGAGCAGTTCTTC.

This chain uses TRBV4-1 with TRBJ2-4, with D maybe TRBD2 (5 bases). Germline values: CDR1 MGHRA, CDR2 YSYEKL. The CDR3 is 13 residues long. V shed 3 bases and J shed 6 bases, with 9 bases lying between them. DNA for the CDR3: TGCGCCAGCAGCCATCGGGATAGAAACATTCAGTACTTC. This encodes CASSHRDRNIQYF.

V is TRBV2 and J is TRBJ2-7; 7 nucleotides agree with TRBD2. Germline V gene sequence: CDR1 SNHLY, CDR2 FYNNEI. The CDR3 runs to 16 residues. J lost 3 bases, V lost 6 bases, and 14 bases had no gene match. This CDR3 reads CASSDGPLGGGYEQYF. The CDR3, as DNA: TGTGCCAGCAGCGACGGGCCCCTTGGGGGGGGCTACGAGCAGTACTTC.

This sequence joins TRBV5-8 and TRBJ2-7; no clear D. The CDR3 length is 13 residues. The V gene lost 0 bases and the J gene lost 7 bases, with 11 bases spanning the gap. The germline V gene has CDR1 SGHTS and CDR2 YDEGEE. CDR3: CASSLVQLREQYF. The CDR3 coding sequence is TGTGCCAGCAGCTTGGTACAGCTGCGGGAGCAGTACTTC.

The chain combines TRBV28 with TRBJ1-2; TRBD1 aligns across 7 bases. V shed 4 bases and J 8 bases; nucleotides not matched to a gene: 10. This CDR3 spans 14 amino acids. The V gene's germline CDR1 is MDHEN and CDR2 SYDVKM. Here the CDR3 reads CASSSPDRVRGYTF. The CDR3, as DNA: TGTGCCAGCAGTTCCCCCGACAGGGTGCGGGGCTACACCTTC.

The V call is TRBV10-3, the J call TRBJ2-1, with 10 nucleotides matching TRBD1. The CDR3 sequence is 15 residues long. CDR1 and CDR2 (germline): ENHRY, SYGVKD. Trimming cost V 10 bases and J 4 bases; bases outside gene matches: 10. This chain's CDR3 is CASRPDRGSYNEQFF. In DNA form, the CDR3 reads TGTGCCAGCAGACCGGACAGGGGGTCTTACAATGAGCAGTTCTTC.

The CDR3, as DNA: TGCGCCAGCAGCTTGCAGCGGGAGCTAAGCGAGCAGTACTTC. This translates into CASSLQRELSEQYF. The chain has TRBV5-1 and TRBJ2-7, with 8 bases that match TRBD2. Germline V gene data show CDR1 as SGHRS and CDR2 as YFSETQ. V was pared by 1 base and J by 6 bases, with 6 bases of the junction left unmatched. The CDR3 runs 14 residues.

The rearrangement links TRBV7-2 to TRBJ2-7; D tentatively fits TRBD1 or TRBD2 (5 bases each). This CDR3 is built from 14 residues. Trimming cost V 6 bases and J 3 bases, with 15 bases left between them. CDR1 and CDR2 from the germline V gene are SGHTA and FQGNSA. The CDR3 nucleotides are TGTGCCAGCAGTCAAGACAGCGGATACTACGAGCAGTACTTC. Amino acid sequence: CASSQDSGYYEQYF.

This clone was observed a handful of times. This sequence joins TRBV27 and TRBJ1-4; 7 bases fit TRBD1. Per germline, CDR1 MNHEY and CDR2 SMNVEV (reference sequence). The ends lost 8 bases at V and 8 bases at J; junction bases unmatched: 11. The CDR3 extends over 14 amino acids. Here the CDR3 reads CASAQGVINEKLFF. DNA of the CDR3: TGTGCCAGCGCCCAGGGGGTAATTAACGAAAAACTGTTTTTT.

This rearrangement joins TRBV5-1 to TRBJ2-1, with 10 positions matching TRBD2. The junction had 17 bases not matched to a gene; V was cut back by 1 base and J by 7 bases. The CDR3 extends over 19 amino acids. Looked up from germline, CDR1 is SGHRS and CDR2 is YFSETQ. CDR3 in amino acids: CASSLFLFIAGTSVNEQFF. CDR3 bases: TGCGCCAGCAGCTTGTTTCTTTTCATTGCCGGGACTAGCGTGAATGAGCAGTTCTTC.

CDR3 loop: CASSEAPTSGTPDEQFF. DNA of the CDR3: TGTGCCAGCAGTGAAGCTCCGACTAGCGGGACTCCCGATGAGCAGTTCTTC. The chain is built from TRBV2 and TRBJ2-1; TRBD2 matches at 11 bases. Germline CDR1 SNHLY, CDR2 FYNNEI. The CDR3 runs to 17 residues. Germline trimming cut 0 bases from V and 8 bases from J; bases unmatched to any gene: 9.

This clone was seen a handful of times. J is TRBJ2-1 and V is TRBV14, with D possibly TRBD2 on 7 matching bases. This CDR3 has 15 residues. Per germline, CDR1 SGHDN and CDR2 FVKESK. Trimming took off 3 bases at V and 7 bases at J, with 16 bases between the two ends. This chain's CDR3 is CASSHMGGGSNEQFF. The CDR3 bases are TGTGCCAGCAGCCATATGGGAGGGGGGTCGAATGAGCAGTTCTTC.

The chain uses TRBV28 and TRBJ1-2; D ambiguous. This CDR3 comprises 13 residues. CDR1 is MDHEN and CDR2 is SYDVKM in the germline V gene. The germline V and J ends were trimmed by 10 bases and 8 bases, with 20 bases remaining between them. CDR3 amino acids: CATALGGRVGYTF. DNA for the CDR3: TGTGCCACCGCTCTTGGAGGGAGGGTAGGCTACACCTTC.

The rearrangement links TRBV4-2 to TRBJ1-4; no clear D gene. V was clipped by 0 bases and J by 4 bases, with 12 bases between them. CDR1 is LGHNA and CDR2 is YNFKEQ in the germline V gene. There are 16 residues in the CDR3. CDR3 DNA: TGTGCCAGCAGCCAAGATGGGCAAGCGATTAATGAAAAACTGTTTTTT. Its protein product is CASSQDGQAINEKLFF.

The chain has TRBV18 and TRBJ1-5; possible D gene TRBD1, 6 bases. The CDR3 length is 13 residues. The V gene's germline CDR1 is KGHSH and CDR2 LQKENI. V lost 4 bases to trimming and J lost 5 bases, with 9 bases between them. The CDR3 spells CASSRTVDQPQHF. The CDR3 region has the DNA TGTGCCAGCTCACGGACAGTCGATCAGCCCCAGCATTTT.

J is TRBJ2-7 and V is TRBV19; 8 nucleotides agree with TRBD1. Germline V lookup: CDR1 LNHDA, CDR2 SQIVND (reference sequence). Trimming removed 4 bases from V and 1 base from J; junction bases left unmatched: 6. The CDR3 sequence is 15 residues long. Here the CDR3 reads CASSRTGRMSYEQYF. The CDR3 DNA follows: TGTGCCAGTAGTAGGACAGGGAGAATGTCCTACGAGCAGTACTTC.

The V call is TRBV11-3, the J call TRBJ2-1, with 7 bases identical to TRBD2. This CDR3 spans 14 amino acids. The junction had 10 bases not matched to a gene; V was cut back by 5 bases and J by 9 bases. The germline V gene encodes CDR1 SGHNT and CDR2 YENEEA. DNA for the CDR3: TGTGCCAGCAGCCCCGAAGCGGGAAGAACTGAGCAGTTCTTC. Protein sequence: CASSPEAGRTEQFF.

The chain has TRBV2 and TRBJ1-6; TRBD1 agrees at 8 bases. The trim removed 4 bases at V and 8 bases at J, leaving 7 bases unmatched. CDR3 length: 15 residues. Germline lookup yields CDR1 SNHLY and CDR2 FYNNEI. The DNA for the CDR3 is TGTGCCAGCAGTGGACAGGGGCTTTCCTATTCACCCCTCCACTTT. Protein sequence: CASSGQGLSYSPLHF.